The 28 T cell receptor beta chains presented below share a single source sample, sequenced in a study of CD8 T cells in ankylosing spondylitis (dated by TCRdb to between 2016 and 2019). The method was 5' RACE. For sequencing, an Illumina HiSeq 2500 was employed. The public reads were quality trimmed at Q25 with fastp and then assembled into clones with MiXCR by TCRdb, keeping productive beta chains. Under each unique CDR3 protein, matching rows form one entry showing the most common genes and DNA. Within this sample are under 450,000 distinct CDR3 sequences, with 20% to 25% of them counted one time only. The ten largest clones take up 10% to 15% of the sample. Sequenced input: blood, either unsorted or a sorted T cell fraction (not recorded which). Every receptor here comes from a male donor with ankylosing spondylitis or in good health (not recorded which).

In DNA form, the CDR3 reads TGTGCCATCAGTGAGTCGACCCGGGACAGGGATTCGGTCGGGGAGCTGTTTTTT. It translates to CAISESTRDRDSVGELFF. The gene calls are TRBV10-3 and TRBJ2-2, with TRBD1 matching 9 bases. This CDR3 has 18 amino acids. Per germline, CDR1 ENHRY and CDR2 SYGVKD. V trimming: 0 bases; J trimming: 7 bases; junction bases outside the gene matches: 12.

This clonotype has only a few counts. This sequence joins TRBV9 and TRBJ2-7; weak D call: TRBD2 (7 bases). The CDR3 has 15 residues. Germline V gene lookup returns CDR1 SGDLS and CDR2 YYNGEE. Trimming took 4 bases from V and 0 from J, leaving 14 bases between them. As DNA, the CDR3 is TGTGCCAGCAGCCCTAGCGGACAGATCTCCTACGAGCAGTACTTC. It is translated as CASSPSGQISYEQYF.

This clonotype was detected ten times or more. V is TRBV29-1 and J is TRBJ1-5; D perhaps matches TRBD1 (6 bases). The CDR3 is 16 residues long. V gave up 4 bases and J gave up 3 bases, with 19 bases separating them. Germline CDR1 reads SQVTM; CDR2 reads ANQGSEA. The CDR3 protein is CSVVGGVRLLNQPQHF. CDR3 DNA sequence: TGCAGCGTTGTCGGGGGCGTTCGACTTCTCAATCAGCCCCAGCATTTT.

This clonotype came up a few times. The genes are TRBV3-1 and TRBJ2-7; 9 bases are a match to TRBD1. V lost 4 bases, J lost 4 bases, and 5 bases stayed unmatched. The CDR3 sequence is 14 residues long. From germline, CDR1 is LGHDT and CDR2 YNNKEL (reference sequence). CDR3 DNA: TGTGCCAGCAGCCCCGGGACAGGGTATTACGAGCAGTACTTC. Translated: CASSPGTGYYEQYF.

This clonotype was seen a few times. The CDR3 sequence: CASPGTSGISTDTQYF. For the CDR3, the DNA is TGTGCCAGCCCCGGGACTAGCGGGATTAGCACAGATACGCAGTATTTT. V is TRBV2 and J is TRBJ2-3, with 13 bases aligning to TRBD2. CDR1 is SNHLY and CDR2 is FYNNEI in the germline V gene. Trimming at V came to 8 bases and at J to 0 bases, leaving 5 bases not matched to a gene. The CDR3 totals 16 residues.

This chain connects TRBV28 to TRBJ2-7, with 7 nucleotides matching TRBD1. CDR3 length equals 15 residues. The ends lost 8 bases at V and 0 bases at J; junction bases unmatched: 10. Germline CDR1 is MDHEN and CDR2 is SYDVKM. The CDR3 DNA reads as TGTGCCAGCGGGGGACAGAAGACGAACTCCTACGAGCAGTACTTC. Residues: CASGGQKTNSYEQYF.

This clonotype turned up a few times. The V gene is TRBV9, the J gene TRBJ2-3, with D possibly TRBD1 on 8 matching bases. CDR3 size: 15 residues. The V and J ends lost 6 bases and 0 bases respectively, with 14 bases between them. Germline V gene data show CDR1 as SGDLS and CDR2 as YYNGEE. DNA for the CDR3: TGTGCCAGCACCACAGGGGGGGGGAGCACAGATACGCAGTATTTT. Translated, it gives CASTTGGGSTDTQYF. The entire variable domain, with the rest obtained from reference TRBV9 and TRBJ2-3, is as follows: DSGVTQTPKHLITATGQRVTLRCSPRSGDLSVYWYQQSLDQGLQFLIQYYNGEERAKGNILERFSAQQFPDLHSELNLSSLELGDSALYFCASTTGGGSTDTQYFGPGTRLTVL.

By sample fraction, this clonotype is medium-sized. The chain links TRBV20-1 to TRBJ1-3; TRBD1 might be the D (6 bases). Germline CDR1 DFQATT, CDR2 SNEGSKA (reference sequence). Deletions cut 6 bases from V and 4 bases from J, with 22 bases between. This CDR3 has 16 residues. Here the CDR3 reads CSAPSQWDTPGNTIYF. CDR3 nucleotide sequence: TGCAGTGCCCCAAGTCAGTGGGACACTCCAGGAAACACCATATATTTT.

This sequence joins TRBV4-1 and TRBJ2-5, with D tentatively TRBD1 or TRBD2 (5 bases each). V lost 4 bases and J 9 bases, leaving 21 bases between the germline ends. The CDR3 totals 15 residues. Germline V gene lookup returns CDR1 MGHRA and CDR2 YSYEKL. The CDR3 sequence is CASSLRDQAPGAQYF. The CDR3 region has the DNA TGCGCCAGCAGCCTCCGGGACCAAGCACCCGGGGCCCAGTACTTC.

The V gene is TRBV6-1, the J gene TRBJ2-6, with 8 bases aligning to TRBD1. This CDR3 comprises 18 residues. CDR1 is MNHNS, CDR2 SASEGT, per germline. V lost 1 base and J lost 3; bases outside the gene matches: 8. The CDR3 spells CASSEEDRVLYGANVLTF. For the CDR3, the DNA is TGTGCCAGCAGTGAAGAGGACAGGGTCTTATATGGGGCCAACGTCCTGACTTTC.

The table lists this clonotype with a few counts. V is TRBV29-1 and J is TRBJ2-1; D gene unclear. This CDR3 has 13 residues. Trimming shortened V by 5 bases and J by 5 bases, and 13 bases separated the two germline ends. Germline V gene sequence: CDR1 SQVTM, CDR2 ANQGSEA. DNA of the CDR3: TGCAGCGTTATCGGGCTGTCAAACAATGAGCAGTTCTTC. This translates into CSVIGLSNNEQFF.

This chain uses TRBV10-2 with TRBJ1-2; D is unclear. Trimming cost V 6 bases and J 7 bases, with 9 bases left between them. Per germline, CDR1 WSHSY and CDR2 SAAADI. This CDR3 has 11 residues. CDR3 in amino acids: CASRGIGGYTF. The CDR3 DNA reads TGCGCCAGCAGGGGTATTGGTGGCTACACCTTC.

This clonotype was recorded a few times. The CDR3 nucleotides are TGCGCCAGCAGCCAGGGTGGGGGGGCCAATGTCCCAAAAGAGACCCAGTACTTC. Protein product: CASSQGGGANVPKETQYF. The chain combines TRBV5-1 with TRBJ2-5; perhaps TRBD2 as D (7 bases). Trimming took 4 bases from V and 3 from J, leaving 25 bases between them. Per germline, CDR1 SGHRS and CDR2 YFSETQ. This CDR3 is 18 amino acids long.

This clonotype was detected only a few times. CDR3 sequence (DNA): TGCGCCAGCAGCAAGGACAGGGGAACGAATGAGCAGTTCTTC. This translates into CASSKDRGTNEQFF. The rearrangement uses TRBV4-1 and TRBJ2-1; the match to TRBD1 covers 9 bases. CDR3 length: 14 residues. Unmatched junction bases numbered 6, after V lost 5 bases and J lost 7 bases. Germline CDR1 MGHRA, CDR2 YSYEKL.

This clonotype was observed at least ten times. This chain uses TRBV29-1 with TRBJ2-1; D might be TRBD2 (5 bases). The CDR3 has 8 amino acids. Per germline, CDR1 SQVTM and CDR2 ANQGSEA. Trimming stripped 7 bases from V and 12 bases from J, with 7 bases between. This CDR3 reads CSAGGQFF. DNA of the CDR3: TGCAGCGCTGGAGGGCAGTTCTTC.

This clonotype has just a few counts. The chain links TRBV2 to TRBJ2-3, with unresolved D. There are 13 residues in the CDR3. The germline V gene encodes CDR1 SNHLY and CDR2 FYNNEI. Trimming shortened V by 6 bases and J by 11 bases, and 18 bases separated the two germline ends. The chain's CDR3 is CASRPSGDLGQYF. In DNA form, the CDR3 reads TGTGCCAGCAGACCCTCGGGCGATTTGGGGCAGTATTTT.

Concerning this clonotype itself: One end of the junction is discordant with germline, which a read error may explain. This chain joins TRBV5-1 and TRBJ1-2, with 7 bases aligning to TRBD1. The length of the CDR3 is 12 residues. CDR1 and CDR2 (germline): SGHRS, YFSETQ. Here the CDR3 reads CASSLTGTEGAF. DNA of the CDR3: TGCGCCAGCAGCCTCACAGGGACAGAGGGCGCCTTC. Supplemented by reference TRBV5-1 and TRBJ1-2, the full variable domain reads KAGVTQTPRYLIKTRGQQVTLSCSPISGHRSVSWYQQTPGQGLQFLFEYFSETQRNKGNFPGRFSGRQFSNSRSEMNVSTLELGDSALYLCASSLTGTEGAFGSGTRLTVV.

The chain has TRBV12-3 or TRBV12-4 and TRBJ2-3; D possibly uses TRBD1 or TRBD2 (6 bases each). The length of the CDR3 is 15 residues. V gave up 5 bases and J gave up 0 bases, with 12 bases separating them. The CDR3 region has the DNA TGTGCCAGCAGTCCGACTAGGGGGAGCACAGATACGCAGTATTTT. The encoded protein is CASSPTRGSTDTQYF.

This clonotype was counted a few times. V usage is TRBV4-1 and J usage is TRBJ2-3; TRBD1 or TRBD2 may be the D gene (5 bases each). Germline V gives CDR1 MGHRA, CDR2 YSYEKL. CDR3 size: 16 residues. The ends were cut back, 2 bases at V and 4 bases at J, with 16 bases in the middle. In DNA, the CDR3 is TGCGCCAGCAGCCAACTCGAGGGGCTGGAAGCAGATACGCAGTATTTT. Encoded protein: CASSQLEGLEADTQYF.

This clonotype was counted ten times or more. The V gene is TRBV6-4, the J gene TRBJ2-3, with D perhaps being TRBD1 or TRBD2 (5 bases each). CDR1 MRHNA and CDR2 SNTAGT come from the germline V gene. The CDR3 length is 14 residues. The V gene lost 3 bases and the J gene lost 1 base, with 8 bases spanning the gap. CDR3 region: CASSELGGTDTQYF. CDR3 sequence (DNA): TGTGCCAGCAGTGAACTAGGGGGCACAGATACGCAGTATTTT.

The V and J genes are TRBV4-1 and TRBJ2-7; D is possibly TRBD1 (5 bases). The CDR3 sequence is 15 residues long. Trimming took 0 bases from V and 3 from J, leaving 12 bases between them. Germline V gene data show CDR1 as MGHRA and CDR2 as YSYEKL. CDR3 DNA sequence: TGCGCCAGCAGCCAAGAGCGCAGGGCATTCTACGAGCAGTACTTC. This translates into CASSQERRAFYEQYF.

This rearrangement joins TRBV11-2 to TRBJ2-7; 10 bases fit TRBD1. CDR3 length: 14 residues. V lost 3 bases and J lost 5; bases outside the gene matches: 4. CDR1 and CDR2 (germline): SGHAT, FQNNGV. CDR3 coding DNA: TGTGCCAGCAGCTTTGGGACAGGGGACCACGAGCAGTACTTC. Its protein is CASSFGTGDHEQYF.

The rearrangement links TRBV7-8 to TRBJ2-4; TRBD1 agrees at 11 bases. The CDR3 has 18 residues. Germline V lookup: CDR1 SGHVS, CDR2 FQNEAQ. V was pared by 5 bases and J by 2 bases, with 11 bases of the junction left unmatched. CDR3 nucleotide sequence: TGTGCCAGCAGCACAGGACAGGGGGCGCTTATAACCAAAAACATTCAGTACTTC. This translates into CASSTGQGALITKNIQYF.

This clonotype occurred many times. The V call is TRBV5-1, the J call TRBJ2-3; D uncertain. Germline CDR1 reads SGHRS; CDR2 reads YFSETQ. Between the trimmed V and J ends, which lost 1 base and 0 bases, there was a span of 15 bases. This CDR3 region has 17 residues. The CDR3, as DNA: TGCGCCAGCAGCTTGAAAGAAATTCTAATTAGCACAGATACGCAGTATTTT. Translated, it gives CASSLKEILISTDTQYF.

The chain links TRBV11-2 to TRBJ2-3; perhaps TRBD2 as D (6 bases). Germline loops: CDR1 SGHAT, CDR2 FQNNGV. CDR3 length: 16 amino acids. V was shortened by 5 bases and J by 4 bases, with 19 bases between the two germline ends. CDR3 coding DNA: TGTGCCAGCAGCCAATCCTTGGGGGACTGGTCAGATACGCAGTATTTT. Translation gives CASSQSLGDWSDTQYF. Together with reference TRBV11-2 and TRBJ2-3, the CDR3 gives the full variable domain: EAGVAQSPRYKIIEKRQSVAFWCNPISGHATLYWYQQILGQGPKLLIQFQNNGVVDDSQLPKDRFSAERLKGVDSTLKIQPAKLEDSAVYLCASSQSLGDWSDTQYFGPGTRLTVL.

This chain links TRBV29-1 with TRBJ2-2; TRBD2 agrees at 8 bases. The trim removed 3 bases at V and 5 bases at J, leaving 14 bases unmatched. This CDR3 contains 17 residues. Per the germline V gene, CDR1 is SQVTM and CDR2 is ANQGSEA. DNA of the CDR3: TGCAGCGTTGAGGACCCCTCGGCGGGGGGCCGGACCGGGGAGCTGTTTTTT. Protein sequence: CSVEDPSAGGRTGELFF.

This chain links TRBV6-1 with TRBJ1-1, with D maybe TRBD1 (5 bases). Trimming took off 6 bases at V and 3 bases at J, with 17 bases between the two ends. The CDR3 length is 15 residues. CDR1 MNHNS and CDR2 SASEGT come from the germline V gene. The CDR3 DNA follows: TGTGCCAGCAGCCTCCCCGCGGTCAGGGACACTGAAGCTTTCTTT. Translated, it gives CASSLPAVRDTEAFF.

The table lists this clonotype with a few counts. This chain uses TRBV27 with TRBJ2-1; 11 bases align to TRBD2. V gave up 7 bases and J gave up 4 bases; unmatched junction bases: 6. This CDR3 region has 15 residues. CDR1 and CDR2 from the germline V gene are MNHEY and SMNVEV (reference sequence). CDR3 region: CASTRGTSGYNEQFF. The CDR3 DNA follows: TGTGCCAGCACCCGGGGGACTAGCGGTTACAATGAGCAGTTCTTC.